These 22 T cell receptor beta chains were all obtained from the same sample, sequenced in a study of blood T cell repertoires in COVID-19. Sequenced by immunoSEQ multiplex PCR; TCRdb stores in-frame clones only, minus some. The sample shows about 220,000 clones, under 90% of them seen only once. The sample comprised PBMCs or T cells enriched from blood (not recorded which). These receptors were collected from a woman in her sixties who had recovered from COVID-19.

The V and J genes are TRBV19 and TRBJ2-3; D gene uncertain. This CDR3 spans 16 amino acids. In germline, CDR1 is LNHDA, CDR2 SQIVND (reference sequence). Trimming took off 1 base at V and 4 bases at J, with 15 bases between the two ends. The CDR3 sequence is CASSIGLVSLADTQYF. In DNA form, the CDR3 reads TGTGCCAGTAGTATAGGTCTAGTTAGTCTTGCAGATACGCAGTATTTT.

The chain has TRBV13 and TRBJ2-5, with D possibly being TRBD2 (6 bases). V gave up 2 bases and J gave up 0 bases, with 7 bases separating them. In germline, CDR1 is PRHDT, CDR2 FYEKMQ (reference sequence). This CDR3 is 14 amino acids long. The CDR3 sequence: CASSLWGDQETQYF. CDR3 bases: TGTGCCAGCAGCTTATGGGGGGACCAAGAGACCCAGTACTTC.

The V gene is TRBV25-1, the J gene TRBJ2-1; 9 bases are a match to TRBD2. The CDR3 totals 15 residues. Germline loops: CDR1 MGHDK, CDR2 SYGVNS. V dropped 1 base and J dropped 5; count of bases not matched to a gene: 3. In nucleotides, the CDR3 is TGTGCCAGCAGTGAATCTTTAGCGGGGGACAATGAGCAGTTCTTC. This translates into CASSESLAGDNEQFF.

This chain uses TRBV5-1 with TRBJ1-5; weak D call: TRBD1 (6 bases). The germline V gene encodes CDR1 SGHRS and CDR2 YFSETQ. The CDR3 is 16 residues long. V lost 4 bases, J lost 2 bases, and 16 bases lay in between. The CDR3, as DNA: TGCGCCAGCAGCAAAGGGGACATTCGAGGCAATCAGCCCCAGCATTTT. Protein product: CASSKGDIRGNQPQHF.

V is TRBV3-1 (or the pseudogene TRBV3-2) and J is TRBJ2-1, with TRBD2 matching over 8 bases. The trim removed 4 bases at V and 8 bases at J, leaving 4 bases unmatched. The CDR3 loop spans 13 amino acids. The germline V gene has CDR1 LGHDT and CDR2 YNNKEL (reference sequence). The CDR3 spells CASSRRGGDEQFF. DNA of the CDR3: TGTGCCAGCAGCCGCCGGGGGGGTGATGAGCAGTTCTTC.

This chain connects TRBV5-1 to TRBJ2-5; 8 nucleotides line up with TRBD1. The V gene end was trimmed by 3 bases and the J gene end by 4 bases; junction bases not matched to a gene: 8. CDR1 is SGHRS and CDR2 is YFSETQ in the germline V gene. The CDR3 contains 15 residues. The CDR3 reads CASSSGTGSLETQYF. The CDR3, as DNA: TGCGCCAGCAGCTCCGGGACAGGTTCGTTAGAGACCCAGTACTTC.

The chain is built from TRBV19 and TRBJ2-7; 14 bases match TRBD2. The CDR3 consists of 17 residues. V shed 5 bases and J 4 bases; nucleotides not matched to a gene: 10. Germline CDR1 reads LNHDA; CDR2 reads SQIVND (reference sequence). In DNA, the CDR3 is TGTGCCAGTAGTGTCTCTCCGGGACTAGCGGGAGTATACGAGCAGTACTTC. It specifies CASSVSPGLAGVYEQYF.

CDR3 DNA sequence: TGTGCCAGTAGTATCCCAGCAACTAATGAAAAACTGTTTTTT. Protein: CASSIPATNEKLFF. This chain joins TRBV19 and TRBJ1-4; D unresolved. The CDR3 loop spans 14 amino acids. The germline CDR1 and CDR2 sequences are LNHDA and SQIVND (reference sequence). Between the trimmed V and J ends, which lost 3 bases and 0 bases, there was a span of 5 bases.

This chain connects TRBV6-5 to TRBJ1-2; 7 nucleotides line up with TRBD1. The CDR3 is made up of 15 amino acids. V lost 5 bases to trimming and J lost 4 bases; unmatched junction nucleotides: 10. Germline V gene sequence: CDR1 MNHEY, CDR2 SVGAGI. DNA of the CDR3: TGTGCCAGCAGTCCCACCGGGACAGCGTCCTATGGCTACACCTTC. This gives the protein CASSPTGTASYGYTF.

The CDR3 here is CASSLTATNTEAFF. The CDR3 bases are TGTGCCAGCTCTTTGACAGCGACGAACACTGAAGCTTTCTTT. The chain links TRBV18 to TRBJ1-1; a possible D gene is TRBD1 (5 bases). V was trimmed by 6 bases and J by 1 base, leaving 12 bases between them. Germline V lookup: CDR1 KGHSH, CDR2 LQKENI. This CDR3 contains 14 residues.

The chain couples TRBV30 to TRBJ1-3; 8 nucleotides align to TRBD1. Trimming cost V 4 bases and J 4 bases; bases outside gene matches: 3. This CDR3 spans 13 amino acids. Germline CDR1 and CDR2: GTSNPN and SVGIG (reference sequence). In DNA, the CDR3 is TGTGCCTGGACCACAGGGGGGGGAAACACCATATATTTT. It encodes CAWTTGGGNTIYF. Drawing the rest from reference TRBV30 and TRBJ1-3, the complete variable domain is SQTIHQWPATLVQPVGSPLSLECTVEGTSNPNLYWYRQAAGRGLQLLFYSVGIGQISSEVPQNLSASRPQDRQFILSSKKLLLSDSGFYLCAWTTGGGNTIYFGEGSWLTVV.

The chain carries TRBV7-2 and TRBJ2-7; no firm D call. The CDR3 runs 14 residues. V was shortened by 1 base and J by 0 bases, with 7 bases between the two germline ends. CDR1 and CDR2 from the germline V gene are SGHTA and FQGNSA. The CDR3 is CASSLVPNSYEQYF. CDR3 sequence (DNA): TGTGCCAGCAGCTTAGTTCCCAACTCCTACGAGCAGTACTTC.

The rearrangement joins TRBV6-5 to TRBJ1-1, with a weak D call TRBD1 (5 bases). Trimming removed 11 bases from V and 5 bases from J, with 18 bases in between. This CDR3 contains 13 residues. Germline CDR1 reads MNHEY; CDR2 reads SVGAGI. The CDR3 DNA follows: TGTGCCGCCGAAGGGGTCGGGTATACTGAAGCTTTCTTT. This codes for CAAEGVGYTEAFF.

The CDR3 protein is CASSFRPGQSYEQYF. DNA for the CDR3: TGTGCCAGCAGCTTTCGGCCGGGACAGTCCTACGAGCAGTACTTC. This chain links TRBV7-3 with TRBJ2-7; 7 nucleotides match TRBD1. Germline CDR1 SGHTA, CDR2 FQGTGA. CDR3 length: 15 residues. V lost 3 bases, J lost 1 base, and 6 bases stayed unmatched.

This clone was seen only a few times. This chain uses TRBV24-1 with TRBJ2-1; 11 nucleotides line up with TRBD1. Trimming took 0 bases from V and 7 from J; bases not matched to a gene: 7. Germline CDR1 KGHDR, CDR2 SFDVKD. This CDR3 region has 17 residues. The CDR3 sequence is CATSDLADRGLSNEQFF. The CDR3 coding sequence is TGTGCCACCAGTGATTTGGCGGACAGGGGGCTATCGAATGAGCAGTTCTTC.

This sequence joins TRBV6-4 and TRBJ2-3; D gene ambiguous. CDR3 length: 15 amino acids. V was clipped by 5 bases and J by 1 base, with 13 bases between them. Looked up from germline, CDR1 is MRHNA and CDR2 is SNTAGT. CDR3 residues: CASSPGLAGTDTQYF. The CDR3 nucleotides read TGTGCCAGCAGTCCCGGGTTAGCTGGCACAGATACGCAGTATTTT.

The chain combines TRBV10-3 with TRBJ2-3; 7 nucleotides line up with TRBD1. Looked up from germline, CDR1 is ENHRY and CDR2 is SYGVKD. The CDR3 has 16 residues. The V and J ends lost 3 bases and 1 base, in that order; junction bases with no gene match: 7. The CDR3 region has the DNA TGTGCCATCAGTGACTCTCGACAGGGAGGCACAGATACGCAGTATTTT. Its translation is CAISDSRQGGTDTQYF.

The sample holds a few counts of this clone. V and J are TRBV19 and TRBJ1-2; D might be TRBD1 (5 bases). Trimming took 7 bases from V and 0 from J, leaving 12 bases between them. Germline-derived CDR1 and CDR2 are LNHDA and SQIVND (reference sequence). This CDR3 region has 14 residues. In nucleotides, the CDR3 is TGTGCCAGTACGCTACAGGCCGCTAACTATGGCTACACCTTC. As protein: CASTLQAANYGYTF.

The gene calls are TRBV10-1 and TRBJ2-1; 10 bases map to TRBD2. The length of the CDR3 is 16 residues. The germline CDR1 and CDR2 sequences are WNHNN and SYGVQD (reference sequence). V shed 0 bases, J shed 5 bases, and the junction held 4 bases outside the gene matches. The CDR3 nucleotides read TGCGCCAGCAGTGAGTCGCTAGCGGGAGCGGACAATGAGCAGTTCTTC. It specifies CASSESLAGADNEQFF.

The chain couples TRBV10-3 to TRBJ1-3, with 8 bases identical to TRBD1. CDR1 is ENHRY, CDR2 SYGVKD, per germline. Trimming cost V 6 bases and J 0 bases; bases outside gene matches: 4. This CDR3 has 15 amino acids. CDR3 DNA: TGTGCCATCAGCGCGGACAGGGCCTCTGGAAACACCATATATTTT. This gives the protein CAISADRASGNTIYF.

V usage is TRBV7-2 and J usage is TRBJ1-2; 7 bases map to TRBD1. The J segment lost 7 bases and the V segment lost 1 base, leaving 3 bases of the junction unmatched. Germline V gene data show CDR1 as SGHTA and CDR2 as FQGNSA. The CDR3 has 13 residues. The CDR3, as DNA: TGTGCCAGCAGCTTAGGACAGGGAGGTGGCTACACCTTC. This sequence encodes CASSLGQGGGYTF.

The V and J genes are TRBV7-8 and TRBJ2-3, with TRBD2 matching over 8 bases. CDR3 length equals 12 residues. After removal of 5 bases from V and 6 bases from J, the junction contained 1 base not matched to a gene. CDR1 and CDR2 (germline): SGHVS, FQNEAQ. DNA for the CDR3: TGTGCCAGCAGCCCGGGGGGGGATACGCAGTATTTT. This gives the protein CASSPGGDTQYF. Full variable domain (remainder filled in from reference TRBV7-8 and TRBJ2-3): GAGVSQSPRYKVAKRGQDVALRCDPISGHVSLFWYQQALGQGPEFLTYFQNEAQLDKSGLPSDRFFAERPEGSVSTLKIQRTQQEDSAVYLCASSPGGDTQYFGPGTRLTVL.